The present T cell receptor (beta chain) was sequenced within a study of T cells in Graves' hyperthyroidism and ophthalmopathy. General study points: Separation of ophthalmopathy from stable hyperthyroidism was achieved by a 13 V-J model.

With regard to this clonotype: Its antigen remains unidentified.

This CDR3 comprises 15 residues. Trimming pared 6 bases from V and 2 bases from J, leaving 11 bases between. The CDR3 regions of TCR beta were amplified from RNA transcripts. Using the HTBI primer set, a first-round RT-PCR was run on the TCR CDR3. Each CDR3 protein is one row after TCRdb ran MiXCR on the multiplex PCR reads. In the table there are about 700,000 distinct CDR3 sequences, 11% to 15% of which are singletons. The chain uses TRBV12-3 or TRBV12-4 and TRBJ2-6; a weak D match, TRBD1 (6 bases). This receptor was obtained from a woman younger than 30 with Graves' hyperthyroidism. The sequenced sample consisted of blood. The CDR3 protein is CASRLQGTGANVLTF. CDR3 DNA sequence: TGTGCCAGCAGGCTTCAGGGGACTGGGGCCAACGTCCTGACTTTC.